This T cell receptor (beta chain) was identified in a study of cytomegalovirus exposure and HLA in healthy donors. General study points: Fewer than 200 TCR beta chains were listed as cytomegalovirus-associated. Reports described diagnosis of cytomegalovirus status by the classifier as highly specific and sensitive. The tendency of first-cohort TCR clusters to co-occur in the approximately 120 validation repertoires was identified by a subsequent analysis.

The donors were in the approximately 120-subject validation cohort; that cohort was separate from the approximately 730-subject first cohort. Method: immunoSEQ multiplex PCR; TCRdb's copy keeps in-frame clones and lacks some. This repertoire shows fewer than 200,000 clones, about 90% found once; its top ten account for about 2.9%. This clone was seen only once. Antigen unknown. In germline, CDR1 is SQVTM, CDR2 ANQGSEA. The CDR3 has 15 residues. V trimming: 6 bases; J trimming: 1 base; junction bases outside the gene matches: 8. The rearrangement joins TRBV29-1 to TRBJ2-1; TRBD2 aligns across 8 bases. The clonotype comes from a woman aged 18-35 years in good health and CMV-seropositive. Input material: PBMCs. CDR3 sequence (DNA): TGCAGCGTGGTGTCGGAGCGGGAGTCCTACAATGAGCAGTTCTTC. It codes for CSVVSERESYNEQFF.